The 16 T cell receptor beta chains in this list originate from one sample, sequenced in a study of Ad26.COV2.S vaccination and SARS-CoV-2 variants. Sequencing was performed with immunoSEQ multiplex PCR; in TCRdb, only in-frame clones are kept and a portion is missing. The table shows about 680,000 clones, with around 89% occurring only once. This sample's treatment: about 20 received Ad26.COV2.S at low or high dose, single or two shots; roughly five received placebo; per-sample allocation not given. Sampling took place 63 days after the first vaccine or placebo injection. This specimen consisted of peripheral blood, obtained in a trial of Ad26.COV2.S vaccine versus placebo. All receptors derive from a person aged 18-65 years who received the Ad26.COV2.S COVID-19 vaccine or a placebo.

V is TRBV19 and J is TRBJ2-7, with TRBD1 matching 10 bases. The junction had 2 bases not matched to a gene; V was cut back by 3 bases and J by 0 bases. The CDR3 runs 15 residues. In germline, CDR1 is LNHDA, CDR2 SQIVND (reference sequence). In DNA form, the CDR3 reads TGTGCCAGTAGTATTGGGGACAGGGGCTCCTACGAGCAGTACTTC. This gives the protein CASSIGDRGSYEQYF. Combining the CDR3 with reference TRBV19 and TRBJ2-7 gives the whole variable domain DGGITQSPKYLFRKEGQNVTLSCEQNLNHDAMYWYRQDPGQGLRLIYYSQIVNDFQKGDIAEGYSVSREKKESFPLTVTSAQKNPTAFYLCASSIGDRGSYEQYFGPGTRLTVT.

J is TRBJ2-2 and V is TRBV24-1; 7 nucleotides align to TRBD2. This CDR3 region has 14 residues. Germline values: CDR1 KGHDR, CDR2 SFDVKD. V shed 1 base and J 7 bases; nucleotides not matched to a gene: 2. The CDR3 bases are TGTGCCACCAGTGATTTAGCGGGGTACGGGGAGCTGTTTTTT. Translating gives CATSDLAGYGELFF.

The rearrangement joins TRBV5-6 to TRBJ2-7, with 7 bases that match TRBD1. V was pared by 4 bases and J by 4 bases, with 11 bases of the junction left unmatched. From germline, CDR1 is SGHDT and CDR2 YYEEEE. The CDR3 is 15 residues long. This CDR3 reads CASSHRPQGNYEQYF. The CDR3 nucleotides read TGTGCCAGCAGCCACCGCCCACAGGGGAATTACGAGCAGTACTTC. Based on the CDR3 plus reference TRBV5-6 and TRBJ2-7, the full variable domain is DAGVTQSPTHLIKTRGQQVTLRCSPKSGHDTVSWYQQALGQGPQFIFQYYEEEERQRGNFPDRFSGHQFPNYSSELNVNALLLGDSALYLCASSHRPQGNYEQYFGPGTRLTVT.

The chain recombines TRBV6-5 with TRBJ2-1; 8 bases agree with TRBD1. Per germline, CDR1 MNHEY and CDR2 SVGAGI. CDR3 length: 15 residues. V lost 2 bases, J lost 6 bases, and 6 bases stayed unmatched. The CDR3 region is CASSYRAGGFNEQFF. The DNA of the CDR3 is TGTGCCAGCAGTTACAGGGCAGGGGGCTTCAATGAGCAGTTCTTC.

This clone has just one count. The genes are TRBV7-8 and TRBJ2-7; TRBD1 agrees at 8 bases. Germline V gene sequence: CDR1 SGHVS, CDR2 FQNEAQ. The CDR3 consists of 11 residues. The ends lost 2 bases at V and 11 bases at J; junction bases unmatched: 2. The CDR3 here is CASSLYRGKYF. The CDR3 nucleotides are TGTGCCAGCAGCTTATACAGGGGGAAGTACTTC.

The chain employs TRBV5-5 and TRBJ2-2; 10 bases map to TRBD2. This CDR3 spans 17 amino acids. The germline V gene encodes CDR1 SGHKS and CDR2 YYEKEE (reference sequence). Germline trimming cut 4 bases from V and 2 bases from J; bases unmatched to any gene: 8. The CDR3 sequence: CASSGTTSGKNTGELFF. The CDR3 DNA follows: TGTGCCAGCAGCGGTACCACTAGCGGGAAAAACACCGGGGAGCTGTTTTTT.

This clone has only one observation. The chain combines TRBV7-3 with TRBJ2-2; D is possibly TRBD2 (6 bases). V was pared by 2 bases and J by 7 bases, with 23 bases between. The CDR3 runs 18 residues. Per germline, CDR1 SGHTA and CDR2 FQGTGA. CDR3 coding DNA: TGTGCCAGCAGCTTACGACCAAGGAGGGGTGGGCATCACGGGGAGCTGTTTTTT. It is translated as CASSLRPRRGGHHGELFF.

The sample holds a few counts of this clone. This chain uses TRBV5-4 with TRBJ2-7; 9 bases fit TRBD1. The junction had 4 bases not matched to a gene; V was cut back by 4 bases and J by 2 bases. The germline V gene has CDR1 SGHNT and CDR2 YYREEE (reference sequence). There are 14 residues in the CDR3. DNA of the CDR3: TGTGCCAGCAGCACCGGGACAGGGACCTACGAGCAGTACTTC. Translated: CASSTGTGTYEQYF.

The gene calls are TRBV7-2 and TRBJ2-5; no reliable D call. The germline V gene encodes CDR1 SGHTA and CDR2 FQGNSA. V was trimmed by 3 bases and J by 2 bases, leaving 7 bases between them. This CDR3 is 13 amino acids long. The CDR3 region has the DNA TGTGCCAGCAGCTTCGGCAGACAAGAGACCCAGTACTTC. Its protein product is CASSFGRQETQYF.

V usage is TRBV20-1 and J usage is TRBJ1-1; no definite D call. Germline V gene sequence: CDR1 DFQATT, CDR2 SNEGSKA (reference sequence). Trimming left V 1 base short and J 6 bases short, with 6 bases between. This CDR3 has 11 amino acids. The CDR3, as DNA: TGCAGTGCTAGAGGTAAGGCTGAAGCTTTCTTT. Amino acid sequence: CSARGKAEAFF.

The chain couples TRBV15 to TRBJ2-7; 8 nucleotides agree with TRBD1. CDR1 LNHNV and CDR2 YYDKDF come from the germline V gene (reference sequence). The CDR3 runs 15 residues. V was clipped by 5 bases and J by 6 bases; unmatched bases: 12. CDR3 amino acids: CATSPGTGGPGEQYF. The DNA of the CDR3 is TGTGCCACCAGCCCGGGGACAGGAGGCCCGGGCGAGCAGTACTTC.

The chain couples TRBV27 to TRBJ1-1; 10 nucleotides match TRBD1. There are 15 residues in the CDR3. In germline, CDR1 is MNHEY, CDR2 SMNVEV (reference sequence). The ends lost 4 bases at V and 5 bases at J; junction bases unmatched: 7. DNA of the CDR3: TGTGCCAGCAGTTCGACAGGGGGCCGGAGGACTGAAGCTTTCTTT. Translating it yields CASSSTGGRRTEAFF.

This clone showed up just a few times. V usage is TRBV21-1 and J usage is TRBJ1-4; TRBD1, the D gene given by the table, was not confirmed from the DNA. TRBV21-1 counts as a pseudogene. This CDR3 contains 16 residues. The CDR3 is CASSKARQGRTEKLFF. CDR3 coding DNA: TGTGCCAGCAGCAAAGCGCGGCAGGGTCGGACTGAAAAACTGTTTTTT.

The rearrangement links TRBV5-8 to TRBJ2-7; tentative D call: TRBD1 (6 bases). CDR1 SGHTS and CDR2 YDEGEE come from the germline V gene. The CDR3 is 14 amino acids. The V gene lost 1 base and the J gene lost 1 base, with 9 bases spanning the gap. The CDR3 sequence: CASSLPGESYEQYF. As DNA, the CDR3 is TGTGCCAGCAGCTTGCCAGGGGAATCCTACGAGCAGTACTTC.

This chain connects TRBV12-3 or TRBV12-4 to TRBJ2-7, with a weak D call TRBD2 (6 bases). Trimming removed 6 bases at V and 4 bases at J, with 10 bases between. The CDR3 runs to 12 residues. The CDR3 region is CASSPGLYEQYF. The CDR3 nucleotides read TGTGCCAGCAGCCCGGGACTTTACGAGCAGTACTTC.

The gene calls are TRBV27 and TRBJ1-4; no reliable D call. V lost 5 bases and J 8 bases, leaving 15 bases between the germline ends. Germline assignment: CDR1 MNHEY and CDR2 SMNVEV (reference sequence). This CDR3 comprises 14 residues. The CDR3 sequence is CASSDLTVREKLFF. The CDR3 coding sequence is TGTGCCAGCAGTGATCTGACCGTTCGAGAAAAACTGTTTTTT. Based on the CDR3 plus reference TRBV27 and TRBJ1-4, the full variable domain is EAQVTQNPRYLITVTGKKLTVTCSQNMNHEYMSWYRQDPGLGLRQIYYSMNVEVTDKGDVPEGYKVSRKEKRNFPLILESPSPNQTSLYFCASSDLTVREKLFFGSGTQLSVL.